This TCR beta chain was documented in a study of blood T cell repertoires in COVID-19. The overall study: Sample material is recorded as cDNA or gDNA derived from T cells, B-cell-depleted T cells, or PBMCs.

The data were produced by immunoSEQ multiplex PCR, yet TCRdb's version contains in-frame clones alone and is incomplete. The data contain about 49,000 clones, about 87% of them singletons. One Seattle source followed patients from active infection through their disease course. Germline-derived CDR1 and CDR2 are SSHAT and FNYEAQ (reference sequence). The CDR3 covers 15 residues. Material for sequencing was peripheral blood. The rearrangement joins TRBV7-7 to TRBJ2-1; 7 bases are a match to TRBD2. This TCR came from a woman over 75 with COVID-19, enrolled during active disease. CDR3 sequence (DNA): TGTGCTCCCAGCCAGGGCGGGAGCTCCTACAATGAGCAGTTCTTC. Its translation: CAPSQGGSSYNEQFF.